The present TCR beta chain was sequenced within a study of radiotherapy plus CTLA-4 blockade in lung cancer. Study as a whole: An objective response was seen in 18% of patients, and disease control in 25% to 40%. Regarding the study as a whole: Alongside interferon-beta, early blood T cell clone dynamics were reportedly the best predictor of response. Radiotherapy was combined with ipilimumab, and tumor-derived TCR clones then expanded in blood.

TCRdb's table, derived via immunoSEQ multiplex PCR, lists solely in-frame clones and lacks some. This table holds 51,000 or so clones, more than 70% found once. This CDR3 spans 15 amino acids. Per the germline V gene, CDR1 is MGHRA and CDR2 is YSYEKL. The V and J ends lost 5 bases and 1 base respectively, with 12 bases between them. This clone was detected a few times. The antigen remains undetermined. The input for sequencing was peripheral blood, taken from a patient treated with radiotherapy plus ipilimumab. The V and J genes are TRBV4-1 and TRBJ1-5; possible D gene TRBD1, 6 bases. This sequence was found in a human donor with non-small cell lung cancer whose response to radiotherapy plus ipilimumab could not be evaluated. DNA for the CDR3: TGCGCCAGCAGCGTACGCAGGGGAAGCAATCAGCCCCAGCATTTT. Translating gives CASSVRRGSNQPQHF.